This TCR beta chain was retrieved from a study of blood T cell repertoires in COVID-19. About the research overall: The United States, Italy and Spain supplied acute and convalescent COVID-19 samples.

Participants, 18 to 89 years old, spanned around 25 US areas. Participants reported their clinical history, and cohort assignment relied on those reports. The protocol was immunoSEQ multiplex PCR, while the TCRdb copy is restricted to in-frame clones and leaves out a portion. The table has about 140,000 clones, approximately 81% seen once. The sequence was collected from a man aged 35 to 55 with acute COVID-19. The specimen sequenced was PBMCs or T cells enriched from blood (not recorded which).

CDR3 in DNA: TGTGCCAGCAGCCCCCGGGGGGCGGGAGGGATGGAGACCCAGTACTTC. Encoded protein: CASSPRGAGGMETQYF. The chain carries TRBV7-2 and TRBJ2-5, with TRBD2 matching 9 bases. V was clipped by 5 bases and J by 5 bases; unmatched bases: 12. The CDR3 loop spans 16 amino acids. Per the germline V gene, CDR1 is SGHTA and CDR2 is FQGNSA.